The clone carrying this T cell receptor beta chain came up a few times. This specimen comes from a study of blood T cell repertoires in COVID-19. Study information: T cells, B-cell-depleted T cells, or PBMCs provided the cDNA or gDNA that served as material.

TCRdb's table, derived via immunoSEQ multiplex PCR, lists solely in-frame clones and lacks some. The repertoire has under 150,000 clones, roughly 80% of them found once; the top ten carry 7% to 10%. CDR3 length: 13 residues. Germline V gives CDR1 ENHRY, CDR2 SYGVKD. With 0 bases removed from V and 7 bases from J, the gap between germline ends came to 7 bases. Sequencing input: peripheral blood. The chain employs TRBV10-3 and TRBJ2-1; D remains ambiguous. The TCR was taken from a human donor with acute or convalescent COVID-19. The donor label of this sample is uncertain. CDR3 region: CAISESGMNEQFF. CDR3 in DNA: TGTGCCATCAGTGAGTCGGGCATGAATGAGCAGTTCTTC.